The clone carrying this T cell receptor beta chain appeared a few times. As to time point: patch test 2, 6 weeks after DPC sensitization. Treatment in this sample: therapeutic diphenylcyclopropenone sensitization with weekly scalp DPC. Prior to each patch test being applied, blood was drawn. Each donor was an alopecia patient between 18 and 70 years of age who qualified for DPC. TCRdb re-analysed the RACE reads in MiXCR, keeping a single row per CDR3 protein. This sample has approximately 69,000 distinct CDR3 sequences, with over 9% found just once. This CDR3 is built from 13 residues. Between the trimmed V and J ends, which lost 7 bases and 0 bases, there was a span of 12 bases. Germline V lookup: CDR1 SQVTM, CDR2 ANQGSEA. The data were taken from a study of human T cells and chemical hapten exposure. On the study more broadly: In the roughly 24-week study, patients were dosed weekly with diphenylcyclopropenone on the scalp throughout. Read at 6 days, the patch tests placed 0.01% DPC on the upper back.

The TCR was taken from a woman aged 50 to 60 with alopecia areata. Some clones in this sample may be carry-over from other donors' samples. The chain recombines TRBV29-1 with TRBJ1-1; weak D call: TRBD1 (5 bases). The starting material was whole blood, obtained in connection with sensitization to the hapten diphenylcyclopropenone (DPC). The CDR3 region is CSARTSMNTEAFF. The CDR3 DNA reads TGCAGCGCTCGGACAAGTATGAACACTGAAGCTTTCTTT.